The sequence of this T cell receptor beta chain was determined in a study of response to subunit inactivated influenza vaccine (dated by TCRdb to the late 2010s). Turning to the overall study: Deep quantitative profiling of the T cell receptor repertoire was used in the study to follow responses to a trivalent subunit inactivated influenza vaccine.

This clonotype was observed a few times. Its antigen is not yet known. No base quality values were provided; no much bigger clone lies one nucleotide off. Libraries were built with RT-PCR. TCRdb names Illumina HiSeq 2500 as the instrument used. The public reads were reprocessed in TCRdb via fastp at Q25 and MiXCR, keeping in-frame beta chains. One record per CDR3 amino acid sequence lists the most common genes and DNA. The sample has fewer than 700,000 distinct CDR3 sequences on record, over 10% of them singletons. About 12% of the sample lies in the top ten. The cysteine opens and the phenylalanine closes a CDR3 of 13 amino acids. Left in the record is the CDR3 DNA by itself, 39 bases read in frame from the first base. CDR1 and CDR2 were assigned from the germline V gene (reference sequence) as SEHNR and FQNEAQ. Compared with germline, V lacks 11 bases and J lacks 3 bases; bases without a gene match: 4.

The study at large found these results: The authors suggested that each seasonal influenza vaccination may recruit only a limited number of new T cells.

Read against the paper, the sample's time point label means: approximately 45 days after influenza vaccine administration. The origin of this receptor is a man aged 50 to 60 who received an inactivated influenza vaccine. Donor details come from another sample of the same person, matched by shared clones. This sequence uses TRBV7-9 and TRBJ2-1; 10 junctional bases match TRBD1. The sample was PBMCs from blood, taken roughly 6 weeks after vaccination. The nucleotide sequence reads as follows: TGTGCCGGGGGACAGGGGTTCTACAATGAGCAGTTCTTC. It translates to CAGGQGFYNEQFF.